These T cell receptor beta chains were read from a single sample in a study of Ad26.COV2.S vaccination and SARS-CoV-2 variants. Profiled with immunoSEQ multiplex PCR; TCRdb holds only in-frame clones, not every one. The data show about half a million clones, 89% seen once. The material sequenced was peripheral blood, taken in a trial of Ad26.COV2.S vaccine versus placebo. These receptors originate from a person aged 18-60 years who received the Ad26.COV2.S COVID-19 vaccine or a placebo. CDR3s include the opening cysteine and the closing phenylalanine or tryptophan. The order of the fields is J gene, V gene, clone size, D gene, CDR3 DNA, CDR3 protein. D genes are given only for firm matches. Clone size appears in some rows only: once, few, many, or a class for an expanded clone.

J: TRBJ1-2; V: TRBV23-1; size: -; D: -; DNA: TGCGCCAGCAGCCTGACGCGGAGTGGGGGCTACACCTTC; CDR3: CASSLTRSGGYTF
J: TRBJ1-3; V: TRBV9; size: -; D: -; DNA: TGTGCCAGCAGCCCGGGGACGGTTTTCTCTGGAAACACCATATATTTT; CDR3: CASSPGTVFSGNTIYF
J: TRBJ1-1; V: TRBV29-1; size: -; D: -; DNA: TGCAGCGTTCTGGGGACAAACACTGAAGCTTTCTTT; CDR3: CSVLGTNTEAFF
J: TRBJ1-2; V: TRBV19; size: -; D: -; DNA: TGTGCCAGTAGTATGCAGACTTATCCTAACTATGGCTACACCTTC; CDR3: CASSMQTYPNYGYTF
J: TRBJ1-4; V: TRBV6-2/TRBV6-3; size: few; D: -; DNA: TGTGCCAGCAGTTACTTTCTGGGCAATGAAAAGCTGTTTTTT; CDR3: CASSYFLGNEKLFF
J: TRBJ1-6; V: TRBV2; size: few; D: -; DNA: TGTGCCAGCAAATGGGACACCTATAATTCACCCCTCCACTTT; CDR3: CASKWDTYNSPLHF
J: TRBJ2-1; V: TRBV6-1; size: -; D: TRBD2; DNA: TGTGCCAGCAGTGAACTTCTAGCGGGAGTAGTTGAGCAGTTCTTC; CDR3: CASSELLAGVVEQFF
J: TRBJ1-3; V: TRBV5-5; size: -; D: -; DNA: TGTGCCAGCAGCTTGAGGCTTGGAAACACCATATATTTT; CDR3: CASSLRLGNTIYF
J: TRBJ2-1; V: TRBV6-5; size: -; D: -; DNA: TGTGCCAGCAGTCCACAGGGGGGGGCCAACAATGAGCAGTTCTTC; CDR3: CASSPQGGANNEQFF
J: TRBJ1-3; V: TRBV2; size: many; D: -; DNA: TGTGCCAGCAACACCTCGGCGGGCAGCTCTGGAAACACCATATATTTT; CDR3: CASNTSAGSSGNTIYF
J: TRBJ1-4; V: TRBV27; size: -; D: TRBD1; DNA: TGTGCCAGCAGTCCCCGGACAGGGGACCCCGCTATTCCCTTCTTTTTT; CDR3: CASSPRTGDPAIPFFF
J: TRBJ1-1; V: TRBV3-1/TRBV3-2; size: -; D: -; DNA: TGTGCCAGCAGCCGAGACGGGAACACTGAAGCTTTCTTT; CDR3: CASSRDGNTEAFF
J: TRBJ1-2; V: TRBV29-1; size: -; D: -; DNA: TGCAGCGTTGAGACAGGAGGAGGCTACACCTTC; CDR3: CSVETGGGYTF
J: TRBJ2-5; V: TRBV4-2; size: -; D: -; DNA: TGTGCCAGCAGCCATGAGCTTCGGGAGACCCAGTACTTC; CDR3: CASSHELRETQYF
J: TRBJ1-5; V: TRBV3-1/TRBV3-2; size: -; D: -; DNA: TGTGCCAGCAGCCAAGGGAGGGAGCAGCCCCAGCATTTT; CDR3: CASSQGREQPQHF
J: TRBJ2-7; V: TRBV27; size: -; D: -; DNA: TGTGCCAGCAGTTCGGGGGCCTCCGAGCAGTACTTC; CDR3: CASSSGASEQYF
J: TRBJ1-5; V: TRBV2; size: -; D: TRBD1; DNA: TGTGCCAGCAGTGTGAGGGGGCGCAGCAATCAGCCCCAGCATTTT; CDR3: CASSVRGRSNQPQHF
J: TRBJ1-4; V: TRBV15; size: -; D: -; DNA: TGTGCCACCAGCAGAGATAACAGGGCTAATGAAAAACTGTTTTTT; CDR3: CATSRDNRANEKLFF
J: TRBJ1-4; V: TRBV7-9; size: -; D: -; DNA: TGTGCCAGCAGGGGGGGAATCCTAAATGAAAAACTGTTTTTT; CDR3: CASRGGILNEKLFF
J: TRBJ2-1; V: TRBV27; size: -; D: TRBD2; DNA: TGTGCCAGCAGTCTTAGCGGGGGGTCATACAATGAGCAGTTCTTC; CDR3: CASSLSGGSYNEQFF
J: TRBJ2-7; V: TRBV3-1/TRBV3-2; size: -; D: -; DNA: TGTGCCAGCAGCCAACAGGGGACTGAACCCTACGAGCAGTACTTC; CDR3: CASSQQGTEPYEQYF
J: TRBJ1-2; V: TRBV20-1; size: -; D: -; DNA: TGCAGTGCTAGAGTTACACCTGGCTACACCTTC; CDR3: CSARVTPGYTF
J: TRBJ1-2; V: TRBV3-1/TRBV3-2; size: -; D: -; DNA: TGTGCCAGCAGCCAAGGTTTGGGCAGCCTTAACTATGGCTACACCTTC; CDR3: CASSQGLGSLNYGYTF
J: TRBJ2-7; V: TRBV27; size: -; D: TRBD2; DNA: TGTGCCAGCAGTTTACTAGCGGGAGGCTACGAGCAGTACTTC; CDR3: CASSLLAGGYEQYF
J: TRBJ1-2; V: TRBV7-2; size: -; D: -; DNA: TGTGCCAGCAGCTTAGCAGAGCTGGGACGGGGTGGCTACACCTTC; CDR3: CASSLAELGRGGYTF
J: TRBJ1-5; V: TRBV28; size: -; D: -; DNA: TGTGCCAGCGCAACGGGAGGCAATAGCAATCAGCCCCAGCATTTT; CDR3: CASATGGNSNQPQHF
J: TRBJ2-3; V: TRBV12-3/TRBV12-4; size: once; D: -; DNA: TGTGCCAGCGGCACATCCCAGTATTTT; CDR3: CASGTSQYF
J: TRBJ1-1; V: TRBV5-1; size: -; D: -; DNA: TGCGCCAGCAGCTTGGCTATCTTGTCAAACACTGAAGCTTTCTTT; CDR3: CASSLAILSNTEAFF
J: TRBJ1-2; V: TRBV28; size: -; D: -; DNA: TGTGCCAGCCTCCACGGTCAAGGGGTCTATGGCTACACCTTC; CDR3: CASLHGQGVYGYTF
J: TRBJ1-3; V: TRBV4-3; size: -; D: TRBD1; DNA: TGCGCCAGCAGCCAAGATCCCAGGGGGCCCGGAAACACCATATATTTT; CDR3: CASSQDPRGPGNTIYF